This TCR beta chain was profiled in a study of cytomegalovirus exposure and HLA in healthy donors (dated by TCRdb to 2016 to 2017). For the study in its entirety: According to an earlier analysis of 550 to 700 of the donors, some 180 million T cells yielded some 110 million unique TCR beta sequences and about 300 Gb of sequence data. Donor age, sex, ethnicity and CMV serostatus were compiled alongside the repertoire data. Typing coverage differed by locus: A, B, C, DRB1 and DQB1 were typed in roughly 620-630 donors, DQA1 in about 500, DPA1 in 600 to 610, and DPB1 in just under 490. To study patterns of TCR occurrence, a later analysis re-analyzed previously published TCR beta repertoires from 600 to 750 donors and added high-resolution HLA genotyping. HLA typing included class I and class II loci at four-digit resolution. In the later analysis, no new phenotypic data were used to find candidate immune exposures; instead, reliance was placed on TCR beta sequences and their occurrence across donors. An earlier analysis of some 600 of the donors applied high-throughput TCR beta sequencing to assess whether each TCR beta V gene segment acted as functional or pseudogenic. A later genetic analysis took genome-wide SNP genotypes for about 55% of the roughly 670 donors and used that subset as a discovery cohort. In addition to the first cohort of roughly 670 subjects, a separate validation cohort of approximately 130 different subjects was used. The aim of the study was to test whether cataloging public T cell receptors could identify signatures of past pathogen exposure. To predict cytomegalovirus infection status, the study combined high-throughput TCR immunosequencing, statistical association of individual TCRs with disease status, and machine learning. The T cell repertoires of 670 or so subjects were profiled by immunosequencing and related to cytomegalovirus serostatus. Because of strong linkage in the cohort, roughly five DR-DQ haplotypes were treated as single units for association and clustering. Approximately 310 gigabases of sequencing data and approximately 91 million unique TCR sequences made up an early release that covered nearly 650 HLA-typed donors. Of the 300 to 450 genotyped donors, 81% fell in the genetic ancestry cluster associated with self-reported Caucasian donors. Every discovery cohort repertoire had been produced on one sequencing platform. Among a few hundred genotyped donors of the cohort, an average of roughly 240,000 unique TCR beta nucleotide sequences were sequenced per donor, roughly a sixth of them non-productive. Results the study describes overall, beyond this receptor: An earlier analysis of approximately 500 of the donors showed that most TCR beta V segments appeared in productive rearrangements either about 87% or about 30% of the time, which broadly matched IMGT annotations. Assigning TCR associations to individual alleles was difficult when HLA alleles, especially DR and DQ, strongly co-occurred. The study listed 164 TCR beta chains as associated with cytomegalovirus. In vitro tests confirmed that three of the cytomegalovirus-associated TCR beta chains recognize cytomegalovirus antigens. In this cohort, only TCR beta chains were sequenced, and detectable features were limited by the absence of alpha or paired-chain data. In a later analysis, HLA-associated TCR beta chains showed more clonal expansion and lower generation probabilities than non-associated chains that were equally common. The sequencing pipeline was judged likely to have produced a cluster of highly shared sequence variants as a technical artifact. Because counts were too low, roughly 17 rarely observed V segments, including chromosome 9 orphons, were left out of the earlier analysis of a few hundred of the donors. Roughly uniform sequencing depth across donors was assumed in presence/absence analyses, although this assumption may not hold. A later genetic analysis reported fewer N-insertions in productive TCRs among donors in an Asian-associated ancestry cluster than the roughly 650-donor mean. Linkage disequilibrium might explain the correlated functional status among segregating V segments, but an unknown experimental factor could not be excluded. A further reported finding was that TCR beta sequences accurately predicted the HLA-A and HLA-B alleles for most subjects in the first cohort. The classifier was reported to diagnose cytomegalovirus status with high specificity and sensitivity in both the original and validation cohorts. Across donors, most TCR sequences were observed very rarely, whereas some public TCRs were present in many individuals. Specific HLA alleles were associated with 18,000 or so TCR beta sequences at a false discovery rate of 0.05 in a later analysis. Most CMV-associated TCR beta chains appeared to be HLA-restricted in a later analysis, and the HLA associations seemed to be driven largely by CMV exposure. In a later analysis, several top co-occurrence clusters were reported to appear linked to parvovirus B19, influenza, CMV and Epstein-Barr virus. Immune exposure information for the cohort was limited to CMV serostatus. In a later genetic analysis, a missense DCLRE1C variant was associated with V-gene and J-gene trimming of TCR beta chains, and the association was replicated in an independent cohort. A later analysis found that TCR association rates varied across HLA loci, with DRB1 alleles showing the most associated TCRs and HLA-C alleles the fewest. The authors suggested that the approach could potentially be generalized to other disease states and immunological phenotypes. Because HLA typing was missing for some donors at each locus, association tests included only the typed subset.

Details on this clone: Its antigen has not been determined. Base qualities are not recorded, but no much larger clone differs from it by a single base.

The library was obtained by the immunoSEQ multiplex PCR assay. For the multiplex PCR, a mixture combining 60 forward primers for TCR Vbeta segments and 13 reverse primers for TCR Jbeta segments was used. Amplification of the CDR3 region of rearranged TCR beta genes was performed with a multiplex PCR assay on genomic DNA. The amplified TCR beta libraries were sequenced on the Illumina HiSeq System as 87-base-pair reads. The original pipeline was this. In a later analysis, 77 million or so unique TCR beta chains were counted across the approximately 670 repertoires, and about 10 million of these chains were shared by at least two donors. To remove PCR and sequencing errors, raw reads were error-corrected and collapsed into unique sequences using a nearest-neighbor algorithm that merged closely related sequences. V, D and J gene segments were assigned by aligning CDR3 sequences to IMGT reference sequences. For a sequence to be retained, at least a six-nucleotide match to both a V gene segment and a J gene segment was required. Rearrangements were classified as productive when the CDR3 lacked stop codons and remained in frame with V and J, and all other rearrangements were classified as non-productive. CDR3 was defined according to IMGT convention as the region running from the second conserved V-encoded cysteine to the conserved J-encoded phenylalanine. The earlier analysis of about 560 of the donors excluded any sequence lacking an unambiguous match to a single V gene segment. In an earlier analysis of approximately 550 of the donors, V segments were called functional above 56.7% productive rearrangements and were called segregating when the between-donor standard deviation exceeded 5%. To diagnose cytomegalovirus status from the catalog of TCR beta chain sequences, a statistical classification framework was built. In a later analysis, TCR nucleotide sequences were compared against IMGT/GENE-DB human TR gene sequences so that V and J genes could be assigned. The TCRdist pipeline was used in a later analysis to assign CDR3 sequences and most-parsimonious VDJ recombination scenarios. In a later analysis, every TCR beta chain was defined by the combination of its CDR3 amino acid sequence and its V-gene family, and reads without a unique V-gene family were dropped. In a later analysis, around 600 highly shared, low-generation-probability nucleotide sequences were removed to address suspected cross-contamination and a sequencing artifact. In a later analysis, a clonal expansion index was calculated for each public chain from normalized within-repertoire ranks of inferred template counts. A later analysis computed generation probabilities with a VDJ recombination model fitted to out-of-frame rearrangements, and checked the results against IGoR. In a later analysis, hypergeometric tests were used to score TCR-TCR, TCR-HLA and TCR-CMV co-occurrence, with a repertoire-size bias correction applied to TCR pairs. To estimate false discovery rates, a later analysis permuted the HLA or CMV assignments 20 times. In a later analysis, co-occurring TCRs were grouped with DBSCAN, and TCRdist sequence similarity was added when clustering was performed within HLA-allele-positive subsets. Repertoires with fewer than 30,000 or more than 120,000 public chains, plus five repertoires with anomalous nucleotide sharing, were excluded from co-occurrence clustering. TCRdb provides this immuneACCESS table in a form limited to in-frame rearrangements. Some clones are lacking; in checked studies, under half of them reflect an unresolved V gene, and why the rest are absent is not known. For V, J and clone size, that table is used; D and trimming come from the DNA. In all, the sample holds approximately 150,000 clones, and around 83% of those were seen once. The top ten clones comprise approximately 2.5% of the sample.

In total, roughly 670 healthy bone marrow donors made up the cohort. All cohort members were sampled while nominally healthy, although unrecorded immune exposures were likely present. The donor tested CMV seropositive and was one of the 289 seropositive cohort members. A peripheral blood sample was provided by each donor, and peripheral blood mononuclear cells were used for TCR beta sequencing. Genomic DNA was extracted from the blood cell samples with the Qiagen DNeasy Blood Extraction Kit. This sequence was found in a man in his thirties or forties in good health and CMV-seropositive. Sequencing input: PBMCs.

The DNA is TGCGCCAGCAGTCACACTAGTGATGAGCAGTTCTTC. This translates into CASSHTSDEQFF. The sequence links TRBV5-1 to TRBJ2-1, with TRBD2 tentatively as D gene (5 bases match). V gives up 5 bases and J gives up 8 bases, and the segment between their germline ends measures 11 bases. Taken from cysteine to phenylalanine, the CDR3 has 12 residues. This entry keeps only the CDR3 DNA: 36 bases, framed from base 1. The germline V gene provides CDR1 SGHRS and CDR2 YFSETQ.